The 7 T cell receptor beta chains below were found in one sample sequenced in a study of blood T cell repertoires in COVID-19. The repertoire was sequenced with immunoSEQ multiplex PCR; TCRdb's copy has only in-frame clones and lacks some. Of about 210,000 clones in the sample, roughly 87% were seen once. The sample was PBMCs or T cells enriched from blood (not recorded which). All receptors derive from a man between 18 and 35 years old with acute COVID-19.

The genes are TRBV2 and TRBJ2-7; 9 bases are shared with TRBD2. Germline loops: CDR1 SNHLY, CDR2 FYNNEI. CDR3 length: 14 residues. Trimming removed 6 bases from V and 7 bases from J; junction bases left unmatched: 10. CDR3 loop: CASSGLARVGEQYF. Written as DNA, the CDR3 is TGTGCCAGCAGCGGACTAGCGCGAGTGGGGGAGCAGTACTTC.

The chain carries TRBV10-1 and TRBJ2-5, with D maybe TRBD2 (6 bases). The CDR3 runs 16 residues. Germline CDR1 reads WNHNN; CDR2 reads SYGVQD (reference sequence). Trimming pared 8 bases from V and 3 bases from J, leaving 22 bases between. The CDR3, as DNA: TGCGCCAGCGAGGAGGCCGAGGGAGGTTCTGAAGAGACCCAGTACTTC. It is translated as CASEEAEGGSEETQYF.

The V call is TRBV30, the J call TRBJ2-3; a weak D match, TRBD2 (6 bases). Germline CDR1 reads GTSNPN; CDR2 reads SVGIG (reference sequence). V lost 0 bases, J lost 4 bases, and 11 bases lay in between. This CDR3 spans 14 amino acids. The CDR3 region is CAWSVLWGADTQYF. The CDR3 bases are TGTGCCTGGAGTGTACTATGGGGGGCAGATACGCAGTATTTT.

The V gene is TRBV6-5, the J gene TRBJ2-7; 7 nucleotides match TRBD1. With 6 bases clipped from V and 6 bases from J, the junction kept 8 bases outside the gene matches. CDR1 and CDR2 (germline): MNHEY, SVGAGI. This CDR3 is 13 amino acids long. The CDR3 here is CASSNPGTVEQYF. Written as DNA, the CDR3 is TGTGCCAGCAGCAACCCCGGGACAGTCGAGCAGTACTTC.

The CDR3 is CASSFQGFEAFF. Written as DNA, the CDR3 is TGTGCCAGCAGTTTCCAGGGATTTGAAGCTTTCTTT. The rearrangement uses TRBV2 and TRBJ1-1; weak D call: TRBD1 (5 bases). CDR1 and CDR2 (germline): SNHLY, FYNNEI. The CDR3 contains 12 residues. V was cut by 5 bases and J by 7 bases, with 11 bases left in between.

V is TRBV30 and J is TRBJ2-5; D is perhaps TRBD2 (6 bases). CDR3 length: 13 amino acids. From germline, CDR1 is GTSNPN and CDR2 SVGIG (reference sequence). Trimming stripped 5 bases from V and 5 bases from J, with 15 bases between. The CDR3 reads CAWDLTRGETQYF. The CDR3 nucleotides read TGTGCCTGGGATTTGACCCGGGGGGAGACCCAGTACTTC. Supplemented by reference TRBV30 and TRBJ2-5, the full variable domain reads SQTIHQWPATLVQPVGSPLSLECTVEGTSNPNLYWYRQAAGRGLQLLFYSVGIGQISSEVPQNLSASRPQDRQFILSSKKLLLSDSGFYLCAWDLTRGETQYFGPGTRLLVL.

V and J are TRBV1 and TRBJ2-4; the table's D call, TRBD2, has no DNA check behind it. TRBV1 is a pseudogene locus. This CDR3 contains 16 residues. CDR3 coding DNA: TGCACCAGCAGCTTCAGATGGCGGATAGCCAAAAACATTCAGTACTTC. This sequence encodes CTSSFRWRIAKNIQYF.